One and the same sample provided the 28 T cell receptor beta chains below, sequenced in a study of early T cells in non-severe SARS-CoV-2 infection. Each CDR3 protein is one row after TCRdb ran MiXCR on the 5' RACE reads. The sample contains about 110,000 distinct CDR3 sequences, 12% of which appear only once. The sequenced sample consisted of whole blood. These receptors originate from an adult who was a healthcare worker with PCR-confirmed SARS-CoV-2 infection or an uninfected control (not recorded which).

This clonotype was seen only once. The chain uses TRBV5-4 and TRBJ2-7; D is undetermined. V dropped 0 bases and J dropped 3 bases, with 7 bases sitting between them. The germline V gene encodes CDR1 SGHNT and CDR2 YYREEE (reference sequence). There are 13 residues in the CDR3. The CDR3 bases are TGTGCCAGCAGCTTGGAACTCAACTACGAGCAGTACTTC. Its translation: CASSLELNYEQYF.

This clonotype was seen a handful of times. V gene TRBV10-2 combines with J gene TRBJ1-5; D perhaps matches TRBD1 (5 bases). The CDR3 loop spans 15 amino acids. Trimming left V 4 bases short and J 2 bases short, with 12 bases between. CDR1 and CDR2 (germline): WSHSY, SAAADI. CDR3 protein: CASSGARGGNQPQHF. CDR3 nucleotide sequence: TGCGCCAGCAGTGGGGCCCGAGGGGGCAATCAGCCCCAGCATTTT.

V and J are TRBV6-6 and TRBJ1-1; tentative D call: TRBD1 (5 bases). CDR1 and CDR2 (germline): MNHNY, SVGAGI (reference sequence). The CDR3 extends over 17 amino acids. V lost 0 bases to trimming and J lost 1 base, with 15 bases between them. The CDR3 DNA sequence: TGTGCCAGCAGTTACTCGTCTTTAGACAGATCGAACACTGAAGCTTTCTTT. Residues: CASSYSSLDRSNTEAFF.

The J gene is TRBJ2-3, the V gene TRBV25-1, with D tentatively TRBD1 or TRBD2 (6 bases each). Germline V gene data show CDR1 as MGHDK and CDR2 as SYGVNS. Trimming shortened V by 7 bases and J by 4 bases, and 9 bases separated the two germline ends. The CDR3 extends over 12 amino acids. CDR3 in amino acids: CASIGGPDTQYF. The CDR3 region has the DNA TGTGCCAGCATCGGGGGCCCAGATACGCAGTATTTT.

The V gene is TRBV6-1, the J gene TRBJ2-7, with D possibly being TRBD1 (6 bases). V was cut by 6 bases and J by 3 bases, with 9 bases left in between. This CDR3 has 12 residues. CDR1 MNHNS and CDR2 SASEGT come from the germline V gene. The CDR3 spells CASSQDSYEQYF. CDR3 DNA: TGTGCCAGCAGCCAGGACAGCTACGAGCAGTACTTC.

This chain uses TRBV12-3 or TRBV12-4 with TRBJ1-5, with 8 bases matching TRBD1. The CDR3 sequence is 14 residues long. V was clipped by 1 base and J by 4 bases; unmatched bases: 0. CDR3 protein: CASSLGTGNQPQHF. CDR3 DNA: TGTGCCAGCAGTTTAGGGACAGGGAATCAGCCCCAGCATTTT.

This clonotype was recorded at least ten times. The chain combines TRBV27 with TRBJ1-1; 10 bases line up with TRBD1. Germline V gene lookup returns CDR1 MNHEY and CDR2 SMNVEV (reference sequence). Trimming at V came to 5 bases and at J to 1 base, leaving 4 bases not matched to a gene. The CDR3 is 15 amino acids. The CDR3 region is CASSLRDRGNTEAFF. For the CDR3, the DNA is TGTGCCAGCAGTCTCCGGGACAGGGGGAACACTGAAGCTTTCTTT.

This clonotype has a count of ten or more. This chain joins TRBV28 and TRBJ2-7; D is possibly TRBD1 (6 bases). Trimming took 4 bases from V and 2 from J, leaving 15 bases between them. Germline V gives CDR1 MDHEN, CDR2 SYDVKM. This CDR3 comprises 15 residues. This CDR3 reads CASSSLTGATYEQYF. Here the CDR3 DNA reads TGTGCCAGCAGTTCCTTGACAGGAGCCACCTACGAGCAGTACTTC.

This chain joins TRBV12-3 or TRBV12-4 and TRBJ1-1; perhaps TRBD1 as D (6 bases). V was trimmed by 5 bases and J by 3 bases, leaving 16 bases between them. This CDR3 region has 15 residues. The chain's CDR3 is CASSPLGGDDTEAFF. The CDR3 coding sequence is TGTGCCAGCAGTCCCTTGGGGGGCGACGACACTGAAGCTTTCTTT.

This clonotype was found a few times. The chain recombines TRBV9 with TRBJ2-7, with D possibly matching TRBD1 (5 bases). V was pared by 0 bases and J by 5 bases, with 21 bases between. Germline lookup yields CDR1 SGDLS and CDR2 YYNGEE. The CDR3 loop spans 17 amino acids. CDR3 bases: TGTGCCAGCAGCGTAGATCCCATAGGGGCCAGGGTGGACGAGCAGTACTTC. Translated, it gives CASSVDPIGARVDEQYF.

The table lists this clonotype with many counts. For the CDR3, the DNA is TGCAGTGCTAGAGATCGGAGGGGCCCCGGGGGCTACACCTTC. It translates to CSARDRRGPGGYTF. The V and J genes are TRBV20-1 and TRBJ1-2, with D possibly matching TRBD1 (5 bases). The V gene lost 0 bases and the J gene lost 8 bases, with 16 bases spanning the gap. This CDR3 is built from 14 residues. CDR1 and CDR2 from the germline V gene are DFQATT and SNEGSKA (reference sequence).

This clonotype was found a few times. V and J are TRBV5-5 and TRBJ1-5, with 7 positions matching TRBD1. The CDR3 totals 16 residues. Germline CDR1 SGHKS, CDR2 YYEKEE (reference sequence). After removal of 0 bases from V and 0 bases from J, the junction contained 3 bases not matched to a gene. The CDR3 loop reads CASSLEGASSNQPQHF. CDR3 DNA: TGTGCCAGCAGCTTGGAGGGGGCTTCTAGCAATCAGCCCCAGCATTTT.

This clonotype has at least ten counts. This rearrangement joins TRBV12-3 or TRBV12-4 to TRBJ1-1; the D is unclear. The CDR3 runs 13 residues. V lost 3 bases to trimming and J lost 6 bases, with 11 bases between them. DNA of the CDR3: TGTGCCAGCAGTTTCAACCCGTTGGCTGAAGCTTTCTTT. It encodes CASSFNPLAEAFF.

The chain is built from TRBV18 and TRBJ2-4, with D hard to call. Germline CDR1 is KGHSH and CDR2 is LQKENI. CDR3 length equals 12 residues. Trimming cost V 3 bases and J 7 bases, with 7 bases left between them. The CDR3, as DNA: TGTGCCAGCTCACCGGACGGCAACATTCAGTACTTC. It translates to CASSPDGNIQYF.

This clonotype was detected many times. The CDR3 reads CASSQEAVTGVWVTEAFF. Here the CDR3 DNA reads TGTGCCAGCAGCCAAGAGGCCGTTACAGGGGTATGGGTCACTGAAGCTTTCTTT. The gene calls are TRBV14 and TRBJ1-1; 7 bases agree with TRBD1. The V gene end was trimmed by 0 bases and the J gene end by 4 bases; junction bases not matched to a gene: 14. The CDR3 consists of 18 residues. Germline V gene data show CDR1 as SGHDN and CDR2 as FVKESK.

This clonotype came up many times. The CDR3 DNA reads as TGTGCCAGCAGCTTAGCGGGAGGGCCCTACAATGAGCAGTTCTTC. Translating gives CASSLAGGPYNEQFF. The chain uses TRBV7-9 and TRBJ2-1; 7 bases map to TRBD2. CDR1 and CDR2 (germline): SEHNR, FQNEAQ (reference sequence). The CDR3 extends over 15 amino acids. V was clipped by 0 bases and J by 2 bases; unmatched bases: 1.

This chain joins TRBV5-1 and TRBJ2-7, with 15 bases fitting TRBD2. CDR3 size: 18 residues. V lost 1 base to trimming and J lost 2 bases; unmatched junction nucleotides: 7. Germline loops: CDR1 SGHRS, CDR2 YFSETQ. CDR3 sequence: CASSLIPRTSGGAYEQYF. CDR3 nucleotides: TGCGCCAGCAGCTTGATCCCGCGGACTAGCGGGGGGGCCTACGAGCAGTACTTC.

The chain couples TRBV6-6 to TRBJ2-7; 13 bases fit TRBD2. Germline CDR1 reads MNHNY; CDR2 reads SVGAGI (reference sequence). The CDR3 length is 17 residues. After removal of 0 bases from V and 3 bases from J, the junction contained 5 bases not matched to a gene. The CDR3 bases are TGTGCCAGCAGTTACTCGGCGGGACTAGCGGGACTCTACGAGCAGTACTTC. Translated: CASSYSAGLAGLYEQYF.

This clonotype was counted only a few times. Here the CDR3 DNA reads TGTGCCAGCAGCGTGGACAGGTTCCTCTCCTACGAGCAGTACTTC. It translates to CASSVDRFLSYEQYF. V gene TRBV7-9 combines with J gene TRBJ2-7; 7 nucleotides align to TRBD1. Per the germline V gene, CDR1 is SEHNR and CDR2 is FQNEAQ (reference sequence). The CDR3 runs 15 residues. V lost 5 bases and J lost 0; bases outside the gene matches: 7.

About this clonotype: At one of its ends the junction is not consistent with the germline gene, which may arise from a read error. The rearrangement links TRBV28 to TRBJ1-6; tentative D call: TRBD1 (6 bases). Germline loops: CDR1 MDHEN, CDR2 SYDVKM. The CDR3 contains 13 residues. The CDR3 sequence is CASAPSRGSPLHF. In nucleotides, the CDR3 is TGTGCCAGCGCACCCTCCAGGGGTTCACCCCTCCATTTT.

J is TRBJ2-1 and V is TRBV19, with a possible D match to TRBD2 (7 bases). With 1 base removed from V and 2 bases from J, the gap between germline ends came to 9 bases. The germline gives CDR1 LNHDA, CDR2 SQIVND (reference sequence). The CDR3 length is 15 residues. The CDR3 protein is CASSIAGGAYNEQFF. In nucleotides, the CDR3 is TGTGCCAGTAGTATAGCGGGGGGCGCCTACAATGAGCAGTTCTTC. The whole variable domain, filled in from reference TRBV19 and TRBJ2-1, reads DGGITQSPKYLFRKEGQNVTLSCEQNLNHDAMYWYRQDPGQGLRLIYYSQIVNDFQKGDIAEGYSVSREKKESFPLTVTSAQKNPTAFYLCASSIAGGAYNEQFFGPGTRLTVL.

The J gene is TRBJ1-1, the V gene TRBV28; TRBD1 agrees at 9 bases. This CDR3 is 16 amino acids long. J was trimmed by 1 base and V by 5 bases; bases with no gene match: 8. Germline V lookup: CDR1 MDHEN, CDR2 SYDVKM. The CDR3 DNA is TGTGCCAGCAGTGTACCGGGACAGGGCGCGAACACTGAAGCTTTCTTT. It codes for CASSVPGQGANTEAFF.

This clonotype was counted between two and nine times. This chain uses TRBV20-1 with TRBJ2-3, with D uncertain. Germline CDR1 and CDR2: DFQATT and SNEGSKA (reference sequence). The CDR3 extends over 14 amino acids. Trimming removed 0 bases at V and 3 bases at J, with 10 bases between. DNA of the CDR3: TGCAGTGCTAGAGATCCGCTGGGAACAGATACGCAGTATTTT. This gives the protein CSARDPLGTDTQYF.

The chain has TRBV3-1 and TRBJ1-1; no clear D. Germline lookup yields CDR1 LGHDT and CDR2 YNNKEL (reference sequence). This CDR3 is 14 amino acids long. Trimming stripped 1 base from V and 2 bases from J, with 8 bases between. The CDR3 sequence: CASSQVLINTEAFF. DNA of the CDR3: TGTGCCAGCAGCCAAGTCCTGATTAACACTGAAGCTTTCTTT.

The gene calls are TRBV30 and TRBJ1-5; D may be TRBD1 (6 bases). CDR3 size: 16 residues. Trimming took 0 bases from V and 6 from J, leaving 18 bases between them. From germline, CDR1 is GTSNPN and CDR2 SVGIG (reference sequence). CDR3 sequence (DNA): TGTGCCTGGAGTGTACTCGGTCAGGGGAAAGGTCAGCCCCAGCATTTT. Translating gives CAWSVLGQGKGQPQHF.

The CDR3 spells CASTSTGGSGYTF. CDR3 DNA: TGCGCCAGCACCTCGACAGGGGGCTCTGGCTACACCTTC. The chain carries TRBV5-1 and TRBJ1-2, with 10 bases matching TRBD1. The V gene's germline CDR1 is SGHRS and CDR2 YFSETQ. Trimming at V came to 6 bases and at J to 7 bases, leaving 6 bases not matched to a gene. The CDR3 runs 13 residues.

This clonotype has ten or more counts. The V and J genes are TRBV20-1 and TRBJ2-3; 7 nucleotides line up with TRBD2. V lost 3 bases and J lost 5; bases outside the gene matches: 5. The CDR3 is made up of 13 amino acids. Per germline, CDR1 DFQATT and CDR2 SNEGSKA (reference sequence). The CDR3 loop is CSARGGTRDTQYF. The CDR3 DNA sequence: TGCAGTGCTAGGGGGGGGACGAGAGATACGCAGTATTTT.

This clonotype was seen more than once but under ten times. The V and J genes are TRBV5-1 and TRBJ2-7; D remains ambiguous. This CDR3 region has 14 residues. Germline assignment: CDR1 SGHRS and CDR2 YFSETQ. The V and J ends lost 0 bases and 2 bases respectively, with 9 bases between them. CDR3 sequence (DNA): TGCGCCAGCAGCTTGGCAGTCACGACCTACGAGCAGTACTTC. Amino acid sequence: CASSLAVTTYEQYF.